This is a list of T cell receptor beta chains from one sample in a study of chronic HIV infection and antiretroviral therapy. TCRdb recomputed calls from the 5' RACE reads with MiXCR, one row per CDR3 protein. The data show 39,000 or so distinct CDR3 sequences, roughly 7.6% seen once. Sequencing was done on a sample of peripheral blood. The receptor source for this set is an adult who had HIV and had not received antiretroviral therapy, or was an uninfected healthy control (not recorded which). The CDR3 runs from the conserved cysteine through the conserved F or W. Fields, in order: D gene, V gene, J gene, clone size, CDR3 protein, CDR3 DNA. D genes are given only for firm matches. Some rows have no size entry. The others give once, few or many, or a class for an expanded clone.

D gene: TRBD2
V gene: TRBV7-3
J gene: TRBJ2-1
clone size: many
CDR3 protein: CASSLGLAGADEQFF
CDR3 DNA: TGTGCCAGCAGCTTAGGACTAGCGGGAGCTGATGAGCAGTTCTTC

D gene: NA
V gene: TRBV28
J gene: TRBJ2-7
clone size: many
CDR3 protein: CASSSGISSYEQYF
CDR3 DNA: TGTGCCAGCAGTTCGGGGATTAGCTCCTACGAGCAGTACTTC

D gene: NA
V gene: TRBV28
J gene: TRBJ1-4
clone size: once
CDR3 protein: CVSSSDSATNEKLFF
CDR3 DNA: TGTGTCAGCAGCTCCGACAGTGCAACTAATGAAAAACTGTTTTTT

D gene: TRBD1
V gene: TRBV20-1
J gene: TRBJ1-1
clone size: few
CDR3 protein: CSAERRDRITEAFF
CDR3 DNA: TGCAGTGCTGAGAGACGGGACAGAATTACTGAAGCTTTCTTT

D gene: TRBD1
V gene: TRBV28
J gene: TRBJ1-2
clone size: many
CDR3 protein: CASSSHPGTANYGYTF
CDR3 DNA: TGTGCCAGCAGCTCTCATCCCGGGACAGCAAACTATGGCTACACCTTC

D gene: NA
V gene: TRBV20-1
J gene: TRBJ1-1
clone size: many
CDR3 protein: CSARDVSGDTEAFF
CDR3 DNA: TGCAGTGCTAGAGATGTTTCAGGGGACACTGAAGCTTTCTTT

D gene: NA
V gene: TRBV3-1
J gene: TRBJ2-1
clone size: many
CDR3 protein: CASSQDFSVVREQFF
CDR3 DNA: TGTGCCAGCAGTCAAGATTTCTCCGTAGTGCGTGAGCAGTTCTTC

D gene: NA
V gene: TRBV2
J gene: TRBJ2-2
clone size: NA
CDR3 protein: CASSEGGTGELFF
CDR3 DNA: TGTGCCAGCAGTGAAGGTGGGACCGGGGAGCTGTTTTTT

D gene: TRBD1
V gene: TRBV5-5
J gene: TRBJ1-1
clone size: few
CDR3 protein: CASSGHRGPGTEAFF
CDR3 DNA: TGTGCCAGCAGCGGCCACAGGGGCCCGGGCACTGAAGCTTTCTTT

D gene: NA
V gene: TRBV9
J gene: TRBJ1-4
clone size: few
CDR3 protein: CASSPHSKSTNEKLFF
CDR3 DNA: TGTGCCAGCAGCCCCCACTCAAAGTCAACTAATGAAAAACTGTTTTTT

D gene: TRBD2
V gene: TRBV12-3/TRBV12-4
J gene: TRBJ2-7
clone size: NA
CDR3 protein: CASSPQASGGIYEQYF
CDR3 DNA: TGTGCCAGCAGTCCCCAAGCAAGCGGGGGGATCTACGAGCAGTACTTC

D gene: NA
V gene: TRBV10-3
J gene: TRBJ2-7
clone size: many
CDR3 protein: CAISDPGTLGGDEQYF
CDR3 DNA: TGTGCCATCAGTGACCCGGGAACACTCGGTGGGGACGAGCAGTACTTC

D gene: TRBD2
V gene: TRBV6-6
J gene: TRBJ2-1
clone size: few
CDR3 protein: CASTDNSGRAIIGYNEQFF
CDR3 DNA: TGTGCCAGCACCGACAATAGCGGGAGGGCTATTATCGGGTACAATGAGCAGTTCTTC

D gene: NA
V gene: TRBV29-1
J gene: TRBJ2-7
clone size: NA
CDR3 protein: CSVEEVGEGYEQYF
CDR3 DNA: TGCAGCGTTGAAGAAGTGGGAGAGGGGTACGAGCAGTACTTC

D gene: TRBD1
V gene: TRBV7-3
J gene: TRBJ1-1
clone size: NA
CDR3 protein: CASSPIGQGVLGNTETFF
CDR3 DNA: TGTGCCAGCAGTCCCATCGGACAGGGGGTTTTGGGGAACACTGAAACTTTCTTT

D gene: NA
V gene: TRBV20-1
J gene: TRBJ2-1
clone size: NA
CDR3 protein: CSAGTRSYNEQSF
CDR3 DNA: TGCAGTGCCGGGACCCGCTCCTACAATGAGCAGTCCTTC

D gene: NA
V gene: TRBV12-3/TRBV12-4
J gene: TRBJ2-7
clone size: many
CDR3 protein: CASSFRGRGVEQYF
CDR3 DNA: TGTGCCAGCAGTTTTCGTGGCAGGGGGGTAGAGCAGTACTTC

D gene: NA
V gene: TRBV29-1
J gene: TRBJ2-1
clone size: many
CDR3 protein: CSVVSGSPYNEQFF
CDR3 DNA: TGCAGCGTTGTCTCGGGGAGTCCCTACAATGAGCAGTTCTTC

D gene: NA
V gene: TRBV5-1
J gene: TRBJ2-3
clone size: NA
CDR3 protein: CASSLAGTSTDTQYF
CDR3 DNA: TGCGCCAGCAGCTTGGCCGGTACAAGCACAGATACGCAGTATTTT

D gene: NA
V gene: TRBV27
J gene: TRBJ1-5
clone size: few
CDR3 protein: CASSYRPFNQPQHF
CDR3 DNA: TGTGCCAGCAGTTACCGGCCCTTCAATCAGCCCCAGCATTTT

D gene: NA
V gene: TRBV29-1
J gene: TRBJ2-3
clone size: NA
CDR3 protein: CSVREDSSTDTQYF
CDR3 DNA: TGCAGCGTTCGGGAGGACAGCTCCACAGATACGCAGTATTTT

D gene: NA
V gene: TRBV3-1
J gene: TRBJ1-1
clone size: many
CDR3 protein: CASSQGGGRNTEAFF
CDR3 DNA: TGTGCCAGCAGCCAAGGGGGGGGCCGGAACACTGAAGCTTTCTTT